The 6 T cell receptor beta chains below all came from one sample that was sequenced in a study of early T cells in non-severe SARS-CoV-2 infection. TCRdb analysed the 5' RACE reads with MiXCR anew, one entry per CDR3 protein. Here the sample spans some 62,000 distinct CDR3 sequences, 7% to 10% being singletons. Sequencing used whole blood, obtained at baseline. These receptors all stem from an adult who was a healthcare worker with PCR-confirmed SARS-CoV-2 infection or an uninfected control (not recorded which).

This clonotype has a count of ten or more. The chain employs TRBV12-3 or TRBV12-4 and TRBJ1-5, with D hard to call. The V end was cut by 1 base, the J end by 3 bases, with 7 bases between. CDR3 length: 14 amino acids. This CDR3 reads CASSLGGINQPQHF. In DNA, the CDR3 is TGTGCCAGCAGTTTAGGGGGAATCAATCAGCCCCAGCATTTT.

The sample holds a few counts of this clonotype. The V gene is TRBV7-2, the J gene TRBJ2-1, with 7 bases that match TRBD2. Germline trimming cut 5 bases from V and 4 bases from J; bases unmatched to any gene: 11. Germline V gives CDR1 SGHTA, CDR2 FQGNSA. The CDR3 consists of 16 residues. The CDR3 protein is CASSPQSGMFYNEQFF. The CDR3 nucleotides are TGTGCCAGCAGCCCCCAGAGCGGGATGTTTTACAATGAGCAGTTCTTC. Together with reference TRBV7-2 and TRBJ2-1, the CDR3 gives the full variable domain: GAGVSQSPSNKVTEKGKDVELRCDPISGHTALYWYRQSLGQGLEFLIYFQGNSAPDKSGLPSDRFSAERTGGSVSTLTIQRTQQEDSAVYLCASSPQSGMFYNEQFFGPGTRLTVL.

This clonotype was recorded once. Since no conserved phenylalanine or tryptophan closes the CDR3, a read error is the likely cause. V and J are TRBV7-6 and TRBJ1-2, with D perhaps matching TRBD1 (6 bases). The CDR3 runs to 12 residues. CDR1 is SGHVS, CDR2 FNYEAQ, per germline. V shed 6 bases and J shed 8 bases, with 13 bases lying between them. CDR3 sequence (DNA): TGTGCCAGCAGGAACCCAGGGGACGGCTACACCCTC. This translates into CASRNPGDGYTL.

The gene calls are TRBV9 and TRBJ2-3, with 8 nucleotides matching TRBD2. CDR1 and CDR2 from the germline V gene are SGDLS and YYNGEE. The V and J ends lost 0 bases and 8 bases, in that order; junction bases with no gene match: 8. The CDR3 is 15 amino acids. The CDR3 sequence: CASSVGAGAQSTQYF. CDR3 bases: TGTGCCAGCAGCGTAGGAGCGGGGGCCCAGAGTACGCAGTATTTT.

The V gene is TRBV24-1, the J gene TRBJ2-7; a possible D gene is TRBD1 (6 bases). V lost 4 bases and J 5 bases, leaving 20 bases between the germline ends. The CDR3 has 16 residues. Germline V gene sequence: CDR1 KGHDR, CDR2 SFDVKD. The chain's CDR3 is CATSENRDIQPDEQYF. CDR3 bases: TGTGCCACCAGTGAAAACCGGGACATCCAACCCGACGAGCAGTACTTC.

This clonotype was recorded at least ten times. V is TRBV6-2 or TRBV6-3 and J is TRBJ2-1; 11 bases match TRBD2. J was trimmed by 7 bases and V by 2 bases; bases with no gene match: 1. The CDR3 is made up of 14 amino acids. From germline, CDR1 is MNHEY and CDR2 SVGEGT. Written as DNA, the CDR3 is TGTGCCAGCAGTTACACTAGCGGGAGAAATGAGCAGTTCTTC. Its protein product is CASSYTSGRNEQFF.